The following is a TCR beta chain sequence with its context. The data belong to a study of blood T cell repertoires in COVID-19. Produced via immunoSEQ multiplex PCR; TCRdb's table is partial and in-frame only. The repertoire holds roughly 380,000 clones, 89% seen once, with roughly 4% in the top ten. CDR3 length equals 19 residues. J lost 4 bases, V lost 0 bases, and 12 bases had no gene match. In germline, CDR1 is SGHRS, CDR2 YFSETQ. The receptor's source is a woman aged 55-70 years with COVID-19, enrolled during active disease. The genes are TRBV5-1 and TRBJ2-5; TRBD2 matches at 13 bases. Sequenced material: peripheral blood. As DNA, the CDR3 is TGCGCCAGCAGCTTGGATTCACTAGCGGGGGGGCCCAAGTCAGAGACCCAGTACTTC. As protein: CASSLDSLAGGPKSETQYF.